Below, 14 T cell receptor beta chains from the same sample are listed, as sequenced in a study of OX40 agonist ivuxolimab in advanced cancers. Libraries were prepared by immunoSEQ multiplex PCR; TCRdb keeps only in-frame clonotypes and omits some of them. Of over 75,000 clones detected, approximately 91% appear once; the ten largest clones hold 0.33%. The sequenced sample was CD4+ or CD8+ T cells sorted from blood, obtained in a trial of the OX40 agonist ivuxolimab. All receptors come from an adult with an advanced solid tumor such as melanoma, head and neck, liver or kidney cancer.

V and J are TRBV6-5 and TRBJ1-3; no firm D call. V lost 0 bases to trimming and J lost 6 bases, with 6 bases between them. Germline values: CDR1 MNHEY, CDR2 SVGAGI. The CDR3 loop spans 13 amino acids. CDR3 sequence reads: CASSYSHQNTIYF. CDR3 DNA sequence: TGTGCCAGCAGTTACTCCCACCAAAACACCATATATTTT.

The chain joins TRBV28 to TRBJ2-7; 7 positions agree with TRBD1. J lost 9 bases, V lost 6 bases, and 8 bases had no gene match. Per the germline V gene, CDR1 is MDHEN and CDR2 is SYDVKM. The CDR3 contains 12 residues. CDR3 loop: CASSPPDRVQYF. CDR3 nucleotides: TGTGCCAGCAGCCCACCCGACAGGGTGCAGTACTTC.

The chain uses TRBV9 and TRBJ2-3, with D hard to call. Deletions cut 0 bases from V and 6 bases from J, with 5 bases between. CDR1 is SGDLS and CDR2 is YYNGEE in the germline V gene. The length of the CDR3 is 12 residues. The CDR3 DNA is TGTGCCAGCAGCGTAGCGCAGGATACGCAGTATTTT. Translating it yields CASSVAQDTQYF.

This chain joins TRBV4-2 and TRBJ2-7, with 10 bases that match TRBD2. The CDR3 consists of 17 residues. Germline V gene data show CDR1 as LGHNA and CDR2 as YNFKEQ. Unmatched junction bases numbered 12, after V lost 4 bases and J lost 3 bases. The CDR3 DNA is TGTGCCAGCAGCCCGCTTAGTGGACTAGCGGACCACTACGAGCAGTACTTC. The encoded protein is CASSPLSGLADHYEQYF.

CDR3 DNA: TGTGCCAGCGAGGGACTCACCCAAATCTACGAGCAGTACTTC. Translation gives CASEGLTQIYEQYF. V is TRBV6-1 and J is TRBJ2-5; TRBD2 might be the D (6 bases). The J call may be mistaken, given a closer DNA end match to TRBJ2-7. CDR3 length: 14 amino acids. The germline CDR1 and CDR2 sequences are MNHNS and SASEGT.

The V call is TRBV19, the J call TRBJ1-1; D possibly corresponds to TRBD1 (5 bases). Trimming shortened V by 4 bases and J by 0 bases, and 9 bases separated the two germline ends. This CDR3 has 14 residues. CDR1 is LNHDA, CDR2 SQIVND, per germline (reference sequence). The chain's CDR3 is CASSRTDMNTEAFF. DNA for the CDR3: TGTGCCAGTAGTAGAACGGACATGAACACTGAAGCTTTCTTT.

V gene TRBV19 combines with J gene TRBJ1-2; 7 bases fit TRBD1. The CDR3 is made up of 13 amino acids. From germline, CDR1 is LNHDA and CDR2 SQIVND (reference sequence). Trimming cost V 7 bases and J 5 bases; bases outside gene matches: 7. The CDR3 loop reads CASNTGAGYGYTF. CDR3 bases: TGTGCCAGTAATACAGGGGCAGGATATGGCTACACCTTC.

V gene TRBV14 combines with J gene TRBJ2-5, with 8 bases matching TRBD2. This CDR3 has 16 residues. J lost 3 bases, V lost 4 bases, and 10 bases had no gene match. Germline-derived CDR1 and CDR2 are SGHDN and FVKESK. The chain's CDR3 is CASSPLGLAGEETQYF. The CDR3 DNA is TGTGCCAGCAGCCCACTCGGACTAGCAGGGGAAGAGACCCAGTACTTC.

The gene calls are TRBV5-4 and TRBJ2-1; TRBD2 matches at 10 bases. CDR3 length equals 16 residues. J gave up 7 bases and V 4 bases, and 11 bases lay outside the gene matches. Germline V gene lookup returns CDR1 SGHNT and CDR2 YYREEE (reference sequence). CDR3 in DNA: TGTGCCAGCAGCCCACGCCGACTAGCGGGTCATAATGAGCAGTTCTTC. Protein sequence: CASSPRRLAGHNEQFF.

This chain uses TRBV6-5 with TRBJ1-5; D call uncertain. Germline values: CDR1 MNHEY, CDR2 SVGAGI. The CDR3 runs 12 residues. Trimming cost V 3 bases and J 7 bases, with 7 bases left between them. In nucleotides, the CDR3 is TGTGCCAGCAGTTATTTCCCGCAGCCCCAGCATTTT. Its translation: CASSYFPQPQHF.

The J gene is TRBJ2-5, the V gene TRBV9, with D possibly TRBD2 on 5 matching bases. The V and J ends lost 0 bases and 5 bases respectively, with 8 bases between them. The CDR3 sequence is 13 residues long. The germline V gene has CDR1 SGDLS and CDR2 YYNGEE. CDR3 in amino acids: CASSVGGSETQYF. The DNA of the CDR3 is TGTGCCAGCAGCGTAGGTGGGAGTGAGACCCAGTACTTC.

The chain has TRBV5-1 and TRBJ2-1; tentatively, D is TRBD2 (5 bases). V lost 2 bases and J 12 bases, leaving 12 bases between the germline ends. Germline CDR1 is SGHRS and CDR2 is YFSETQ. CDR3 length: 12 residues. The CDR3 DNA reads TGCGCCAGCAGCTTCGGAGGTGCGGTGCAGTTCTTC. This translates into CASSFGGAVQFF.

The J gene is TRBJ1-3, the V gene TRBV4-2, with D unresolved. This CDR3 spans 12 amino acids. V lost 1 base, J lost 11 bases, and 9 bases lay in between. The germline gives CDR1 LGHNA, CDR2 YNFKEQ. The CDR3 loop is CASSQVREPIYF. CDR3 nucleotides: TGTGCCAGCAGCCAAGTCCGTGAGCCCATATATTTT.

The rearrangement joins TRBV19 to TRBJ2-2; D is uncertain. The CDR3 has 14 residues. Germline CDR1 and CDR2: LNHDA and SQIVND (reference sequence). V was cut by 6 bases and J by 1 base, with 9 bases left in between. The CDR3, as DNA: TGTGCCAGTAGACCCCGACTGAACACCGGGGAGCTGTTTTTT. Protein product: CASRPRLNTGELFF.